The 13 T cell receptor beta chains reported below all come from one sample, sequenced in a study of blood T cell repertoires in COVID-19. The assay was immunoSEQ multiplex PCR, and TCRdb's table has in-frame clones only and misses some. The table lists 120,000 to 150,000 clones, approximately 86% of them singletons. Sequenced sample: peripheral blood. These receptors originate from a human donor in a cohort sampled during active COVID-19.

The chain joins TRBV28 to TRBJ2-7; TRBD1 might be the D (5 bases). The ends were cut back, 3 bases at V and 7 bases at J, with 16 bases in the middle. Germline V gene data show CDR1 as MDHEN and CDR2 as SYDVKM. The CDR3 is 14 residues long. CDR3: CASSLGPSVGEQYF. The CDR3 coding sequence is TGTGCCAGCAGTTTGGGGCCCTCGGTTGGTGAGCAGTACTTC.

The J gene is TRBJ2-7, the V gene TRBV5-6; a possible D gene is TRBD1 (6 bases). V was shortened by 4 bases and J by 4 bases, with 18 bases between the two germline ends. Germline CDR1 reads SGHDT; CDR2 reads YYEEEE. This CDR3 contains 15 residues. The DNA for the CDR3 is TGTGCCAGCAGCCCCCTCGGGGACACCCTTTACGAGCAGTACTTC. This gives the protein CASSPLGDTLYEQYF.

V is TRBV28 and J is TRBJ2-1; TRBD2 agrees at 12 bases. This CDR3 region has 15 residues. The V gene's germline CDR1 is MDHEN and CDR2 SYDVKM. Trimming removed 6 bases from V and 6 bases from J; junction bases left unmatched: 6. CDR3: CASRSSGRAFNEQFF. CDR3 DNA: TGTGCCAGCAGGTCTAGCGGGAGGGCCTTCAATGAGCAGTTCTTC.

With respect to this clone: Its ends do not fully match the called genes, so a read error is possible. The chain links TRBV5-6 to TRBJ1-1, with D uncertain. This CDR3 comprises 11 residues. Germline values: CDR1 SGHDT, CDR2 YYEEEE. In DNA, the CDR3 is TGTGCCAGTACCTCAGGACGGGATAGTGTCTTT. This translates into CASTSGRDSVF.

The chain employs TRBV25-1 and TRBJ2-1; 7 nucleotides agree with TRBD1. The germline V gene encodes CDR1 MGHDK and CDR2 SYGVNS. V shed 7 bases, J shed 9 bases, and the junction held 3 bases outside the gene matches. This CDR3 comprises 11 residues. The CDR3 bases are TGTGCCAGCAACAGGGGTCGTGAGCAGTTCTTC. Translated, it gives CASNRGREQFF.

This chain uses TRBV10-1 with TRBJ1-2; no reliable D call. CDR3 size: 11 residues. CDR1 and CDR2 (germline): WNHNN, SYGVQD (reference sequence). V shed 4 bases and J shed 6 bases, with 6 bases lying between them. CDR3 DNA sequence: TGCGCCAGCAGTGGACGGGATGGCTACACCTTC. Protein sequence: CASSGRDGYTF.

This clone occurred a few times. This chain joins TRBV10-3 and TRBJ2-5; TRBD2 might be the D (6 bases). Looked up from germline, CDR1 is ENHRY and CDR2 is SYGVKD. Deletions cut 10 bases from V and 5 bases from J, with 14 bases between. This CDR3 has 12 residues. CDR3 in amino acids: CATRGSGETQYF. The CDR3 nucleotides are TGTGCCACCCGGGGCAGCGGGGAGACCCAGTACTTC.

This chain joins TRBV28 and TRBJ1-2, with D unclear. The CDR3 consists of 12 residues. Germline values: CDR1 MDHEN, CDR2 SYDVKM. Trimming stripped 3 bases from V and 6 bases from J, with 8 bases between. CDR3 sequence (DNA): TGTGCCAGCAGTTTGTTCGGGGATGGCTACACCTTC. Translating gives CASSLFGDGYTF.

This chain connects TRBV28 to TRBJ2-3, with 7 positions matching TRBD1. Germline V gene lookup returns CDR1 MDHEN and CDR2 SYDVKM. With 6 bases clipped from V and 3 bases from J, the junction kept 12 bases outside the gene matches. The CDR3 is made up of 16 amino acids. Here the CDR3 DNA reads TGTGCCAGCAGCAGGGACAGAACCTTATTAACAGATACGCAGTATTTT. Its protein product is CASSRDRTLLTDTQYF.

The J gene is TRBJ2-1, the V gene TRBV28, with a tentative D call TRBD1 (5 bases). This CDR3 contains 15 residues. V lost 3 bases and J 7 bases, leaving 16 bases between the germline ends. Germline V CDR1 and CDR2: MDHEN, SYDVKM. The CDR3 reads CASSFAGSGSNEQFF. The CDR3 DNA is TGTGCCAGCAGTTTTGCTGGGTCAGGGTCAAATGAGCAGTTCTTC.

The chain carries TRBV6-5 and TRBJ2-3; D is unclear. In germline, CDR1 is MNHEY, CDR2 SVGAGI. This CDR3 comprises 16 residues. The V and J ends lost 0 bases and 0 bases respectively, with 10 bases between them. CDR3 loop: CASSYSAGSSTDTQYF. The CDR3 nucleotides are TGTGCCAGCAGTTACTCCGCAGGTTCTAGCACAGATACGCAGTATTTT.

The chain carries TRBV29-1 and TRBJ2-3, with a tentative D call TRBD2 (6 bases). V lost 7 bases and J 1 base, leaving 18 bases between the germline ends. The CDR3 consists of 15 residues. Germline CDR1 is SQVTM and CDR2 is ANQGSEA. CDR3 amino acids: CSATGRASGTDTQYF. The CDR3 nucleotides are TGCAGCGCCACGGGTAGGGCTAGCGGCACAGATACGCAGTATTTT.

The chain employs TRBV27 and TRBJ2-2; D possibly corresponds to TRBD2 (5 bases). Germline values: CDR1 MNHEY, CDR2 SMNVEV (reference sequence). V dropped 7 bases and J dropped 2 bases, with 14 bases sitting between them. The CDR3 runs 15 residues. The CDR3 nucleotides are TGTGCCAGCACCCGTTTAAGCGGAAACACCGGGGAGCTGTTTTTT. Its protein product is CASTRLSGNTGELFF.